This T cell receptor (beta chain) was sequenced during a study of regulatory T cells in long-lasting Graves disease. About this clonotype itself: Its antigen is unknown.

Germline CDR1 reads MNHNS; CDR2 reads SASEGT. The CDR3 loop spans 15 amino acids. Trimming cost V 7 bases and J 0 bases; bases outside gene matches: 6. Assembly of TCR beta libraries relied on iRepertoire HTBI primers together with Arm-PCR of CDR3 regions. TCRdb re-analysed the multiplex PCR reads in MiXCR, keeping a single row per CDR3 protein. The sample holds 500,000 or so distinct CDR3 sequences, about 16% seen once. General observations from the study: Persistent Graves' patients showed less TCR diversity than newly diagnosed ones. Comparison showed that persistent patients shared more public clonotypes (roughly 2,700) than new patients (around 1,000). Persistent cases favored TRBV28, TRBJ1-2 and TRBJ2-5.

The time point was: newly diagnosed GD, antithyroid drugs for less than 3 months. Isolated PBMC RNA provided the starting material for the TCR library. The sample was also linked to a second study, of T cells in Graves' hyperthyroidism and ophthalmopathy. That publication notes: Hyperthyroidism, newly diagnosed and lasting under 2 months, affected patients aged 18 to 65.

The receptor was derived from a woman aged 40 to 65 with Graves disease. The specimen was peripheral blood mononuclear cells (PBMCs), collected at new diagnosis, from a patient treated with antithyroid drugs. This sequence joins TRBV6-1 and TRBJ1-5, with 7 bases that match TRBD1. The CDR3 DNA reads TGTGCCAGCAACCCGGGACAGAGTAGCAATCAGCCCCAGCATTTT. This sequence encodes CASNPGQSSNQPQHF.